This T cell receptor beta chain was profiled in a study of molecular identifiers for immune sequencing clone quantification. General observations from the study: Effector cells kept over 99% of their molecules in clones above 20 RNA copies, while naive cells kept under 1% there.

TCRdb re-derived calls from the PCR reads in MiXCR, one entry per CDR3 protein. The table lists about 40,000 distinct CDR3 sequences, approximately 18% of them singletons. CDR1 SGHVS and CDR2 FNYEAQ come from the germline V gene. With 1 base removed from V and 8 bases from J, the gap between germline ends came to 6 bases. CDR3 length: 12 residues. This clonotype occurred many times. Antigen specificity is unknown. Sequencing was carried out using naive CD8+ T cells from blood, with Jurkat cell RNA spiked in. Subset noted: FACS-sorted CD8+CD4-CCR7+CD45RA+ naive T cells. V and J are TRBV7-6 and TRBJ2-1; D is uncertain. This receptor was taken from a human donor in good health. Some libraries in this study had Jurkat cell RNA spiked in. The CDR3 DNA is TGTGCCAGCAGCTTAGATGGCTATGAGCAGTTCTTC. Its translation: CASSLDGYEQFF.